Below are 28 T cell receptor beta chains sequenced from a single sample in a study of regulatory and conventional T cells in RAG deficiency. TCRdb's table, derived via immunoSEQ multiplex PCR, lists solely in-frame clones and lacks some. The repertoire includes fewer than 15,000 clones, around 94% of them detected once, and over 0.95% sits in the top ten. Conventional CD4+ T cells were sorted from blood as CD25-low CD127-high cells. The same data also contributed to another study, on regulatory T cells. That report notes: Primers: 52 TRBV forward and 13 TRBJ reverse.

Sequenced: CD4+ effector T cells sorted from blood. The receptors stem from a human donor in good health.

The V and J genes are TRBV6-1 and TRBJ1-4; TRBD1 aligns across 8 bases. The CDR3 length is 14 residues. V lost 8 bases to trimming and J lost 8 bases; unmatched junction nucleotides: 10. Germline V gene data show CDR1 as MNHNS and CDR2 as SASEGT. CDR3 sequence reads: CASGDTDRDEKLFF. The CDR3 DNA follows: TGTGCCAGCGGGGACACGGACAGGGACGAAAAACTGTTTTTT.

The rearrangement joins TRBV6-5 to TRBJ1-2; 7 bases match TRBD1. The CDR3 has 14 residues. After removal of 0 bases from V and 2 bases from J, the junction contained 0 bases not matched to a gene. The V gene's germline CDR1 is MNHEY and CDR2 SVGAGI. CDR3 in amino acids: CASSYSTGNYGYTF. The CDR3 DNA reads TGTGCCAGCAGTTACTCGACAGGGAACTATGGCTACACCTTC.

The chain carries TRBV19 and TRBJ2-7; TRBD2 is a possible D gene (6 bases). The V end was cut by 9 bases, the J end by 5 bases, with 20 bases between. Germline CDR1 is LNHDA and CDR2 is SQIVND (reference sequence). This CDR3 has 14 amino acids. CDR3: CASSTGVLVDEQYF. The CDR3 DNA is TGTGCCAGCTCTACGGGGGTCCTTGTGGACGAGCAGTACTTC. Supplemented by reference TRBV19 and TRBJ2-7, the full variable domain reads DGGITQSPKYLFRKEGQNVTLSCEQNLNHDAMYWYRQDPGQGLRLIYYSQIVNDFQKGDIAEGYSVSREKKESFPLTVTSAQKNPTAFYLCASSTGVLVDEQYFGPGTRLTVT.

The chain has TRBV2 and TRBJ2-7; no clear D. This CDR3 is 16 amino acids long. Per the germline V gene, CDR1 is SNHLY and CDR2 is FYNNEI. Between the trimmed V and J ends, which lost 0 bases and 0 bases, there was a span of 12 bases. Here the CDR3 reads CASSEAVWTSSYEQYF. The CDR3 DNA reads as TGTGCCAGCAGTGAAGCGGTTTGGACGAGCTCCTACGAGCAGTACTTC.

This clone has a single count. The CDR3 region has the DNA TGTGCCAGCAGCATAAAAGGTGCTGGAAACACCATATATTTT. This codes for CASSIKGAGNTIYF. The V gene is TRBV7-2, the J gene TRBJ1-3; D remains unclear. CDR1 is SGHTA, CDR2 FQGNSA, per germline. The CDR3 runs to 14 residues. Trimming stripped 5 bases from V and 2 bases from J, with 10 bases between. Combining the CDR3 with reference TRBV7-2 and TRBJ1-3 gives the whole variable domain GAGVSQSPSNKVTEKGKDVELRCDPISGHTALYWYRQSLGQGLEFLIYFQGNSAPDKSGLPSDRFSAERTGGSVSTLTIQRTQQEDSAVYLCASSIKGAGNTIYFGEGSWLTVV.

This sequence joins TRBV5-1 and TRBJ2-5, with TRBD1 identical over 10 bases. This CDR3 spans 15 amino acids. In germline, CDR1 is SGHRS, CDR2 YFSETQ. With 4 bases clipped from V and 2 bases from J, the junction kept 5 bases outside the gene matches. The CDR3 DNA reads TGCGCCAGCAGCCACCGGGACAGGGGACAAGAGACCCAGTACTTC. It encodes CASSHRDRGQETQYF.

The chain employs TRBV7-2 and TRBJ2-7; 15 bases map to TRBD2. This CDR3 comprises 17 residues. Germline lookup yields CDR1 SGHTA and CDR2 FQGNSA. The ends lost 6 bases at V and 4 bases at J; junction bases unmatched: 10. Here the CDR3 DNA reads TGTGCCAGCAGAAAAGGGACTAGCGGGGGGTTGCTATACGAGCAGTACTTC. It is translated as CASRKGTSGGLLYEQYF.

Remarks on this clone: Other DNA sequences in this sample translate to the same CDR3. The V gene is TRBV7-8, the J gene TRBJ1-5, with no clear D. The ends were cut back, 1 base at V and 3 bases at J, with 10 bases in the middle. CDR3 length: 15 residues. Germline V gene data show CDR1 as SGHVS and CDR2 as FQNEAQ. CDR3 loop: CASSLDSQINQPQHF. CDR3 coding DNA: TGTGCCAGCAGCTTAGACAGTCAGATCAATCAGCCCCAGCATTTT. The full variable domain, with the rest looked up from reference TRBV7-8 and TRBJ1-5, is GAGVSQSPRYKVAKRGQDVALRCDPISGHVSLFWYQQALGQGPEFLTYFQNEAQLDKSGLPSDRFFAERPEGSVSTLKIQRTQQEDSAVYLCASSLDSQINQPQHFGDGTRLSIL.

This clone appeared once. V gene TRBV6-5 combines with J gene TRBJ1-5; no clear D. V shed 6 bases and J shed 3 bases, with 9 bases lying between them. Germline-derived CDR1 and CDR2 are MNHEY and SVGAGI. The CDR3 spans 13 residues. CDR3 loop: CASRLGVNQPQHF. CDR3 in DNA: TGTGCCAGCAGGTTAGGAGTCAATCAGCCCCAGCATTTT.

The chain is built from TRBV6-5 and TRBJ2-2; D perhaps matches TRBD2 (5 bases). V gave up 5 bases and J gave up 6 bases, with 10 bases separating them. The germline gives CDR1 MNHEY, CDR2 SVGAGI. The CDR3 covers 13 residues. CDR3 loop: CASSEVRAGELFF. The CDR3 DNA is TGTGCCAGCAGTGAAGTGAGGGCCGGGGAGCTGTTTTTT.

The chain's CDR3 is CASSLVGVGLAGLSSYNEQFF. The CDR3 nucleotides are TGTGCCAGCAGCTTAGTCGGGGTGGGGCTAGCGGGATTAAGCTCCTACAATGAGCAGTTCTTC. V gene TRBV7-8 combines with J gene TRBJ2-1; 9 bases are shared with TRBD2. Germline CDR1 reads SGHVS; CDR2 reads FQNEAQ. The CDR3 runs to 21 residues. J lost 0 bases, V lost 1 base, and 16 bases had no gene match.

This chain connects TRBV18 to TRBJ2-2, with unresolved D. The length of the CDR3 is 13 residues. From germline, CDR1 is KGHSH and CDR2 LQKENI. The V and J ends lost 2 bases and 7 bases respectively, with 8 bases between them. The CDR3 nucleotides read TGTGCCAGCTCACCAGATCAAGACGGGGAGCTGTTTTTT. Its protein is CASSPDQDGELFF.

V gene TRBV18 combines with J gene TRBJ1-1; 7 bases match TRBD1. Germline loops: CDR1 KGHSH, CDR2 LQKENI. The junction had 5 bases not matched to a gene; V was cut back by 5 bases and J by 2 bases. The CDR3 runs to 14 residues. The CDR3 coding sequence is TGTGCCAGCTCAGCGGGACAGTCTAACACTGAAGCTTTCTTT. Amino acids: CASSAGQSNTEAFF.

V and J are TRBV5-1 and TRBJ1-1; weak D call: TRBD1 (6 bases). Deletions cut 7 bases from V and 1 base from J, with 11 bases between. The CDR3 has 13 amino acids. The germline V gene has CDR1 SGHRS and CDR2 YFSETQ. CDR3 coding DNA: TGCGCCAGCGGAATGGGACAGAACACTGAAGCTTTCTTT. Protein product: CASGMGQNTEAFF.

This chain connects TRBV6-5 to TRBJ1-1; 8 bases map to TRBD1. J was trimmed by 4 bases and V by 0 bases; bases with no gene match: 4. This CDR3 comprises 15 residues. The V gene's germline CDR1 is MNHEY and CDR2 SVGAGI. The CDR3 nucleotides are TGTGCCAGCAGTTACTCATCAGGGGGCCGCACTGAAGCTTTCTTT. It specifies CASSYSSGGRTEAFF.

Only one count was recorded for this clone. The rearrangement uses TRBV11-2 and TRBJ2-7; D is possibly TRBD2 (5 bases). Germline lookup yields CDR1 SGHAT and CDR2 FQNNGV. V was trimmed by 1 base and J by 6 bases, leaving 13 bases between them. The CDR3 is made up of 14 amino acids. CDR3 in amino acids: CASSLAGSLSEQYF. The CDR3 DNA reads TGTGCCAGCAGCTTAGCGGGGAGCCTCTCCGAGCAGTACTTC.

The CDR3 DNA follows: TGCGCCAGCAGCCCCCAGCCCGGGACCCCTGCTAACTATGGCTACACCTTC. Amino acids: CASSPQPGTPANYGYTF. The genes are TRBV5-1 and TRBJ1-2, with D tentatively TRBD1 (5 bases). Germline assignment: CDR1 SGHRS and CDR2 YFSETQ. This CDR3 contains 17 residues. Trimming shortened V by 4 bases and J by 0 bases, and 19 bases separated the two germline ends.

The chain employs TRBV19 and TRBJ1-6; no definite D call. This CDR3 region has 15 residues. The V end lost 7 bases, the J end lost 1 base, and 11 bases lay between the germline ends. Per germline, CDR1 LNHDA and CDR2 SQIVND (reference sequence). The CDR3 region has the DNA TGTGCCAGTATGACTGGAGCTTCCTATAATTCACCCCTCCACTTT. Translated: CASMTGASYNSPLHF.

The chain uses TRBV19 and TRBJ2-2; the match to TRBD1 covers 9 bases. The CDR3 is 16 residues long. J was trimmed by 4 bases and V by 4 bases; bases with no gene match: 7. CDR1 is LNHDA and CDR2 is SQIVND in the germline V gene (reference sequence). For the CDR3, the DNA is TGTGCCAGTAGTAGACAGACAGGGGGAAGCACCGGGGAGCTGTTTTTT. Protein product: CASSRQTGGSTGELFF.

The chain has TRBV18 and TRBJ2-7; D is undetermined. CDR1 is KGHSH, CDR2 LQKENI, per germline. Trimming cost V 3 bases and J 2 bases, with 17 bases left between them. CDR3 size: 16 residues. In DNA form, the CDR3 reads TGTGCCAGCTCACCCGCTGCTAGTGACGGAACCTACGAGCAGTACTTC. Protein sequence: CASSPAASDGTYEQYF.

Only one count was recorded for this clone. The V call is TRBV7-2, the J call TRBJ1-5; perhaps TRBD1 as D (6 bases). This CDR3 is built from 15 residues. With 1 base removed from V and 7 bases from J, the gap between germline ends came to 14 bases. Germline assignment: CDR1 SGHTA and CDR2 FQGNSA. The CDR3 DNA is TGTGCCAGCAGCTTAGGGGGTGGGGGGCACCAGCCCCAGCATTTT. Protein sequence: CASSLGGGGHQPQHF. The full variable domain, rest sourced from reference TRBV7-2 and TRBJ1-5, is GAGVSQSPSNKVTEKGKDVELRCDPISGHTALYWYRQSLGQGLEFLIYFQGNSAPDKSGLPSDRFSAERTGGSVSTLTIQRTQQEDSAVYLCASSLGGGGHQPQHFGDGTRLSIL.

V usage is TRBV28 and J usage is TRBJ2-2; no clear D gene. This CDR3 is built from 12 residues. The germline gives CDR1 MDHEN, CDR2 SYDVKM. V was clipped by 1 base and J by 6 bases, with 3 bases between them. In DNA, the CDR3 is TGTGCCAGCAGTTTATCCTCCGGGGAGCTGTTTTTT. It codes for CASSLSSGELFF.

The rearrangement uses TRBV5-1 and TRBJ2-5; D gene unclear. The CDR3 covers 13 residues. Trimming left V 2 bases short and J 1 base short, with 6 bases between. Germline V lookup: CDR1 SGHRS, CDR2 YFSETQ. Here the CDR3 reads CASSFGGQETQYF. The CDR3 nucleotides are TGCGCCAGCAGCTTCGGCGGCCAAGAGACCCAGTACTTC. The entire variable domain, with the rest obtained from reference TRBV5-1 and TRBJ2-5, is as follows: KAGVTQTPRYLIKTRGQQVTLSCSPISGHRSVSWYQQTPGQGLQFLFEYFSETQRNKGNFPGRFSGRQFSNSRSEMNVSTLELGDSALYLCASSFGGQETQYFGPGTRLLVL.

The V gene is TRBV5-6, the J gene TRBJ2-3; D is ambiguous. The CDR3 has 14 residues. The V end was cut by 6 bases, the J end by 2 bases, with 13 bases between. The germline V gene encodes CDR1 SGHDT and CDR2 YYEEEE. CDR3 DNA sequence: TGTGCCAGCACCCACGTGGGGTCCACAGATACGCAGTATTTT. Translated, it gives CASTHVGSTDTQYF.

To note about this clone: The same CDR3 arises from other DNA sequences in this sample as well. Here the CDR3 DNA reads TGTGCCAGCAGTTTAGTCGTGGCAGGCGAGCAGTACTTC. Protein product: CASSLVVAGEQYF. The genes are TRBV27 and TRBJ2-7; D remains ambiguous. This CDR3 has 13 residues. Per germline, CDR1 MNHEY and CDR2 SMNVEV (reference sequence). Deletions cut 2 bases from V and 6 bases from J, with 11 bases between.

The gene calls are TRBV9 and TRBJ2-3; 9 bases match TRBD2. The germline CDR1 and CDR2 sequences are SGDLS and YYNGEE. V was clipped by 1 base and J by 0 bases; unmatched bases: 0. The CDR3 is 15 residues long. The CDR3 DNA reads TGTGCCAGCAGCGTACTAGCGGGAAGCACAGATACGCAGTATTTT. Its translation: CASSVLAGSTDTQYF. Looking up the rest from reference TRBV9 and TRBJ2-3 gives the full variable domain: DSGVTQTPKHLITATGQRVTLRCSPRSGDLSVYWYQQSLDQGLQFLIQYYNGEERAKGNILERFSAQQFPDLHSELNLSSLELGDSALYFCASSVLAGSTDTQYFGPGTRLTVL.

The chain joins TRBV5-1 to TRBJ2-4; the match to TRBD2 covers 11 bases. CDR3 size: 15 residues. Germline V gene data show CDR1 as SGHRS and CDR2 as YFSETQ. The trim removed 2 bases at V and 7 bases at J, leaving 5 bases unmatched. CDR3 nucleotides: TGCGCCAGCAGCTTTAGCGGGGGGGCAAGGAACATTCAGTACTTC. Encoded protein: CASSFSGGARNIQYF.

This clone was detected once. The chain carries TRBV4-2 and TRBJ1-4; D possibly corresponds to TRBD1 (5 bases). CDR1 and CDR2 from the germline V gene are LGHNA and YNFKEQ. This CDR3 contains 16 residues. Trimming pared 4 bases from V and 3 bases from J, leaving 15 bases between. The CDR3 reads CASSPRGTEPNEKLFF. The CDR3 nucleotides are TGTGCCAGCAGCCCAAGGGGAACAGAGCCTAATGAAAAACTGTTTTTT.